This T cell receptor beta chain originates from a study of cytomegalovirus exposure and HLA in healthy donors. Study results and caveats: Follow-up analysis seemed to connect common viral pathogens with several of the most significant clusters identified. Certain indistinguishable V segments, among them TRBV6-2 and TRBV6-3, were excluded. Later analysis placed DRB1 highest and HLA-C lowest in TCR association rates, which differed by HLA locus.

Points on this clone: Its antigen is not known.

The study ran its PCR with 60 Vbeta and 13 Jbeta primers. The data were produced by immunoSEQ multiplex PCR, yet TCRdb's version contains in-frame clones alone and is incomplete. Of 90,000 to 150,000 clones listed, around 75% are singletons. Germline V gene data show CDR1 as SGHVS and CDR2 as FNYEAQ. The J segment lost 4 bases and the V segment lost 7 bases, leaving 11 bases of the junction unmatched. The CDR3 spans 15 residues. The chain carries TRBV7-6 and TRBJ1-1; TRBD1 agrees at 8 bases. Material for sequencing was PBMCs. This clonotype was obtained from a woman between 40 and 55 years old in good health and CMV-seropositive. The CDR3 nucleotides read TGTGCCAGCATCGCCCCCCAGGGGGCCTTCACTGAAGCTTTCTTT. It encodes CASIAPQGAFTEAFF.